This T cell receptor (beta chain) is drawn from a study of CD8+CD57+ T cells in acquired aplastic anemia. The CDR3 runs to 13 residues. V was cut by 3 bases and J by 1 base, with 6 bases left in between. Per germline, CDR1 LNHDA and CDR2 SQIVND (reference sequence). TCR beta VDJ combinations and CDR3 sequences were profiled from genomic DNA. MiXCR, applied by TCRdb to the reads, yields one record per CDR3 protein. There are some 410,000 distinct CDR3 sequences in the sample; around 72% occur only once, and approximately 3.8% lies in the top ten. This chain uses TRBV19 with TRBJ1-1; no reliable D call. The TCR was taken from a human donor in good health, serving as a control. Material: sorted CD4+, CD8+, or CD8+CD57+ T cells (not recorded which) from PBMCs. In DNA, the CDR3 is TGTGCCAGTAGTATGAGTCCGAACACTGAAGCTTTCTTT. Translated: CASSMSPNTEAFF.